This T cell receptor beta chain was observed in a study of a mutant IDH1 vaccine in newly diagnosed glioma. Across the whole study: Vaccine dosing followed radiotherapy by 4-6 weeks, or accompanied temozolomide cycles.

Profiled with immunoSEQ multiplex PCR; TCRdb holds only in-frame clones, not every one. The table includes about 62,000 clones, 75% to 90% detected once. Time point: week 11, during vaccination. A 20-mer mutant IDH1 peptide at 300 ug was injected subcutaneously with topical imiquimod. A note on this clone: Its target is unknown.

Trimming stripped 1 base from V and 10 bases from J, with 14 bases between. Germline V gene sequence: CDR1 SGHTA, CDR2 FQGNSA. This CDR3 comprises 14 residues. Sequences were derived from PBMCs, sampled from a glioma patient whose treatment included an IDH1 peptide vaccine. The origin of this receptor is a man aged 35 to 55 with glioma. This chain joins TRBV7-2 and TRBJ2-1; TRBD1 is a possible D gene (6 bases). The CDR3: CASSLDGTPREQFF. Written as DNA, the CDR3 is TGTGCCAGCAGCTTAGATGGGACACCCAGGGAGCAGTTCTTC.